These 18 T cell receptor beta chains came from one sample sequenced in a study of T cell repertoires in cytomegalovirus infection. TCRdb re-analysed the reads in MiXCR, keeping a single row per CDR3 protein. The data hold roughly 170,000 distinct CDR3 sequences, with less than 25% observed a single time. No antigen is known for these receptors. The specimen comprised CD8+ T cells from cultured PBMCs, sampled from culture after CMV antigen stimulation. Receptor source: a human donor in good health (CMV status not recorded). Some clones in this sample may be carry-over from other donors' samples.

As concerns this clonotype: Germline is not matched at one junction end, which may reflect a read error. The CDR3 reads CASNYSIAWGGETQYF. The CDR3 DNA reads as TGTGCCAGCAATTACTCGATCGCCTGGGGAGGAGAGACCCAGTACTTC. The chain has TRBV6-6 and TRBJ2-5; possibly TRBD2 for D (6 bases). The CDR3 is 16 amino acids. Germline CDR1 reads MNHNY; CDR2 reads SVGAGI (reference sequence).

This clonotype was recorded a few times. V usage is TRBV4-3 and J usage is TRBJ2-7, with a weak D call TRBD1 (5 bases). V lost 1 base and J 2 bases, leaving 15 bases between the germline ends. Germline values: CDR1 LGHNA, CDR2 YSLEER. The CDR3 length is 16 residues. The CDR3 DNA reads TGCGCCAGCAGCCAAGGACCAGGGTGGCAGGCCTACGAGCAGTACTTC. This codes for CASSQGPGWQAYEQYF.

This chain connects TRBV20-1 to TRBJ2-1; possible D gene TRBD2, 5 bases. There are 16 residues in the CDR3. Trimming cost V 7 bases and J 2 bases, with 21 bases left between them. CDR1 is DFQATT and CDR2 is SNEGSKA in the germline V gene (reference sequence). CDR3 loop: CSVTSGDPLAYNEQFF. The CDR3, as DNA: TGCAGTGTCACTTCCGGGGATCCCCTGGCCTACAATGAGCAGTTCTTC.

This chain connects TRBV7-6 to TRBJ2-1; D remains unclear. The CDR3 totals 13 residues. Germline V gene data show CDR1 as SGHVS and CDR2 as FNYEAQ. V was shortened by 1 base and J by 7 bases, with 8 bases between the two germline ends. This CDR3 is CASSLGVQNEQFF. CDR3 DNA: TGTGCCAGCAGCTTAGGGGTACAGAATGAGCAGTTCTTC.

The J gene is TRBJ2-7, the V gene TRBV7-2; D unresolved. CDR1 is SGHTA and CDR2 is FQGNSA in the germline V gene. The CDR3 is made up of 12 amino acids. The ends were cut back, 0 bases at V and 5 bases at J, with 5 bases in the middle. CDR3 sequence reads: CASSLALNEQYF. The CDR3 bases are TGTGCCAGCAGCTTAGCGCTCAACGAGCAGTACTTC.

The V gene is TRBV7-7, the J gene TRBJ2-1; 14 bases are a match to TRBD2. Germline V gives CDR1 SSHAT, CDR2 FNYEAQ (reference sequence). The CDR3 is made up of 18 amino acids. V shed 5 bases, J shed 7 bases, and the junction held 13 bases outside the gene matches. Written as DNA, the CDR3 is TGTGCCAGCAGCCCTCGACTAGCGGGGGGGCCCAACCCGAATGAGCAGTTCTTC. Translation gives CASSPRLAGGPNPNEQFF.

This rearrangement joins TRBV7-6 to TRBJ1-5, with TRBD1 matching 10 bases. This CDR3 spans 16 amino acids. From germline, CDR1 is SGHVS and CDR2 FNYEAQ. After removal of 4 bases from V and 4 bases from J, the junction contained 7 bases not matched to a gene. The CDR3, as DNA: TGTGCCAGCAGCTCAGGGGGACAGGGGCTGAATCAGCCCCAGCATTTT. It is translated as CASSSGGQGLNQPQHF.

This chain links TRBV11-2 with TRBJ1-4, with a weak D call TRBD1 (6 bases). The germline V gene has CDR1 SGHAT and CDR2 FQNNGV. Trimming took 5 bases from V and 3 from J, leaving 16 bases between them. The CDR3 has 16 residues. The CDR3 nucleotides read TGTGCCAGCAGCCCAAACAGGGCCCGGGCTAATGAAAAACTGTTTTTT. Translation: CASSPNRARANEKLFF.

Points on this clonotype: One end of the junction varies from germline; a read error may be responsible. The CDR3 sequence is CASSLGTGGVDETQYF. CDR3 nucleotides: TGTGCTAGCAGCTTAGGGACAGGGGGTGTTGACGAGACCCAGTACTTC. The chain uses TRBV7-6 and TRBJ2-5, with TRBD1 matching 11 bases. This CDR3 is 16 amino acids long. Germline loops: CDR1 SGHVS, CDR2 FNYEAQ.

The chain recombines TRBV28 with TRBJ2-2, with no clear D. In germline, CDR1 is MDHEN, CDR2 SYDVKM. CDR3 length: 16 amino acids. The ends were cut back, 3 bases at V and 5 bases at J, with 16 bases in the middle. DNA of the CDR3: TGTGCCAGCAGTTTTGTGGCAGGACGGACGACCGGGGAGCTGTTTTTT. Encoded protein: CASSFVAGRTTGELFF.

The rearrangement joins TRBV7-2 to TRBJ2-7; possible D gene TRBD2, 5 bases. V gave up 5 bases and J gave up 2 bases, with 19 bases separating them. CDR3 size: 16 residues. CDR1 SGHTA and CDR2 FQGNSA come from the germline V gene. DNA for the CDR3: TGTGCCAGCAGCGGTATACTCCGGGGTGACACCTACGAGCAGTACTTC. Amino acids: CASSGILRGDTYEQYF.

The chain uses TRBV7-2 and TRBJ1-6; no clear D. Germline assignment: CDR1 SGHTA and CDR2 FQGNSA. V gave up 0 bases and J gave up 8 bases, with 11 bases separating them. The CDR3 extends over 15 amino acids. In DNA, the CDR3 is TGTGCCAGCAGCTTAGCGTGGGGAGAGGATTCACCCCTCCACTTT. This codes for CASSLAWGEDSPLHF. The whole variable domain, remainder taken from reference TRBV7-2 and TRBJ1-6, is GAGVSQSPSNKVTEKGKDVELRCDPISGHTALYWYRQSLGQGLEFLIYFQGNSAPDKSGLPSDRFSAERTGGSVSTLTIQRTQQEDSAVYLCASSLAWGEDSPLHFGNGTRLTVT.

This clonotype appeared a few times. The chain carries TRBV12-3 or TRBV12-4 and TRBJ2-7; no firm D call. The CDR3 totals 16 residues. Trimming removed 3 bases from V and 3 bases from J, with 18 bases in between. CDR3 in amino acids: CASSFIPGPGRYEQYF. In DNA, the CDR3 is TGTGCCAGCAGTTTCATCCCCGGTCCCGGTCGCTACGAGCAGTACTTC.

This clonotype was observed a few times. The gene calls are TRBV7-8 and TRBJ2-3; D perhaps matches TRBD1 (6 bases). With 11 bases removed from V and 2 bases from J, the gap between germline ends came to 17 bases. CDR3 size: 14 residues. The V gene's germline CDR1 is SGHVS and CDR2 FQNEAQ. CDR3 region: CASGTKDSTDTQYF. CDR3 DNA sequence: TGTGCCTCTGGGACAAAGGATTCCACAGATACGCAGTATTTT.

This clonotype was observed a few times. This chain uses TRBV7-2 with TRBJ2-1, with no clear D. Between the trimmed V and J ends, which lost 1 base and 10 bases, there was a span of 8 bases. CDR1 and CDR2 from the germline V gene are SGHTA and FQGNSA. The CDR3 totals 12 residues. Here the CDR3 DNA reads TGTGCCAGCAGCTTAGGGTTTCAGGAGCAGTTCTTC. This encodes CASSLGFQEQFF.

The rearrangement uses TRBV12-3 or TRBV12-4 and TRBJ2-1, with D tentatively TRBD2 (5 bases). Trimming stripped 3 bases from V and 5 bases from J, with 14 bases between. The CDR3 sequence is 15 residues long. The CDR3 here is CASSFPRGADNEQFF. CDR3 coding DNA: TGTGCCAGCAGTTTCCCCCGGGGAGCCGACAATGAGCAGTTCTTC.

This clonotype has more than one count but fewer than ten. V and J are TRBV6-5 and TRBJ2-2; 12 nucleotides line up with TRBD1. The CDR3 is 17 residues long. CDR1 MNHEY and CDR2 SVGAGI come from the germline V gene. After removal of 5 bases from V and 6 bases from J, the junction contained 10 bases not matched to a gene. As DNA, the CDR3 is TGTGCCAGCAGTCCGACGCCCGGGACAGGGGGCTCCGGGGAGCTGTTTTTT. This codes for CASSPTPGTGGSGELFF.

The sample holds a few counts of this clonotype. This chain links TRBV6-5 with TRBJ1-2; possible D gene TRBD1, 5 bases. The length of the CDR3 is 14 residues. Trimming left V 2 bases short and J 7 bases short, with 14 bases between. Germline V gene data show CDR1 as MNHEY and CDR2 as SVGAGI. The CDR3 DNA sequence: TGTGCCAGCAGTTACACCTACGGGGACGCTGGCTACACCTTC. Its translation is CASSYTYGDAGYTF.